The 19 T cell receptor beta chains below come from one sample, sequenced in a study of T cell responses to AZD1222 COVID-19 vaccine. The method was immunoSEQ multiplex PCR; TCRdb's version includes in-frame clones alone and lacks a portion of them. The sample records approximately 150,000 clones, under 95% being singletons. Here the sequenced sample was peripheral blood, taken on day 0 of AZD1222 vaccination. The receptors come from an adult in good health.

In nucleotides, the CDR3 is TGTGCCAGCTCCGTAATTGGGCGTTACAATGAGCAGTTCTTC. Translation: CASSVIGRYNEQFF. J is TRBJ2-1 and V is TRBV25-1; D gene unclear. Trimming shortened V by 8 bases and J by 4 bases, and 15 bases separated the two germline ends. The CDR3 runs to 14 residues. Germline CDR1 is MGHDK and CDR2 is SYGVNS.

The CDR3 bases are TGTGCCAGCAGCTCGGGGGCCGGGGAAGCTTTCTTT. As protein: CASSSGAGEAFF. The rearrangement links TRBV28 to TRBJ1-1, with a tentative D call TRBD1 (6 bases). Per germline, CDR1 MDHEN and CDR2 SYDVKM. Trimming took off 6 bases at V and 8 bases at J, with 13 bases between the two ends. This CDR3 contains 12 residues.

V gene TRBV7-2 combines with J gene TRBJ2-7, with TRBD2 matching over 8 bases. The CDR3 sequence is 15 residues long. J was trimmed by 6 bases and V by 6 bases; bases with no gene match: 13. CDR1 and CDR2 (germline): SGHTA, FQGNSA. CDR3 nucleotide sequence: TGTGCCAGCAGGCGTAGCGGGGCCGGGATTGGCGAGCAGTACTTC. Amino acids: CASRRSGAGIGEQYF. Based on the CDR3 plus reference TRBV7-2 and TRBJ2-7, the full variable domain is GAGVSQSPSNKVTEKGKDVELRCDPISGHTALYWYRQSLGQGLEFLIYFQGNSAPDKSGLPSDRFSAERTGGSVSTLTIQRTQQEDSAVYLCASRRSGAGIGEQYFGPGTRLTVT.

The chain couples TRBV19 to TRBJ1-5, with 9 nucleotides matching TRBD1. Germline CDR1 LNHDA, CDR2 SQIVND (reference sequence). This CDR3 is 16 amino acids long. Trimming cost V 5 bases and J 6 bases; bases outside gene matches: 11. CDR3 sequence: CASSSHPGQGSQPQHF. For the CDR3, the DNA is TGTGCCAGTAGTTCTCACCCAGGACAGGGGAGTCAGCCCCAGCATTTT.

This clone came up once. V gene TRBV5-3 combines with J gene TRBJ2-3; 8 bases map to TRBD2. TRBV5-3 is noted as an ORF with a role that remains uncertain. CDR3 length equals 14 residues. With V trimmed by 10 bases and J by 0 bases, 7 bases remained unmatched. The CDR3 nucleotides read TGTGCCGATGGGCGGGGGGCTAGCACAGATACGCAGTATTTT. Its translation: CADGRGASTDTQYF.

V usage is TRBV7-9 and J usage is TRBJ2-1; 7 nucleotides agree with TRBD1. Trimming removed 5 bases from V and 7 bases from J; junction bases left unmatched: 8. Germline CDR1 and CDR2: SEHNR and FQNEAQ (reference sequence). CDR3 length equals 14 residues. CDR3 sequence reads: CASSKGTVTNEQFF. CDR3 DNA sequence: TGTGCCAGCAGCAAGGGGACAGTTACAAATGAGCAGTTCTTC. The whole variable domain, filled in from reference TRBV7-9 and TRBJ2-1, reads DTGVSQNPRHKITKRGQNVTFRCDPISEHNRLYWYRQTLGQGPEFLTYFQNEAQLEKSRLLSDRFSAERPKGSFSTLEIQRTEQGDSAMYLCASSKGTVTNEQFFGPGTRLTVL.

The V gene is TRBV19, the J gene TRBJ2-5; perhaps TRBD1 as D (6 bases). V was clipped by 5 bases and J by 0 bases, with 13 bases between them. Germline values: CDR1 LNHDA, CDR2 SQIVND (reference sequence). The CDR3 totals 15 residues. The CDR3 loop reads CASSGFGTNQETQYF. The CDR3 bases are TGTGCCAGTAGTGGGTTTGGGACAAACCAAGAGACCCAGTACTTC.

This chain connects TRBV19 to TRBJ2-7; D gene ambiguous. CDR1 and CDR2 (germline): LNHDA, SQIVND (reference sequence). The CDR3 totals 14 residues. V was shortened by 5 bases and J by 4 bases, with 15 bases between the two germline ends. CDR3 nucleotide sequence: TGTGCCAGTAGTGGTCCGGGCCAAGCTTACGAGCAGTACTTC. Encoded protein: CASSGPGQAYEQYF. Full variable domain (outside the CDR3, taken from reference TRBV19 and TRBJ2-7): DGGITQSPKYLFRKEGQNVTLSCEQNLNHDAMYWYRQDPGQGLRLIYYSQIVNDFQKGDIAEGYSVSREKKESFPLTVTSAQKNPTAFYLCASSGPGQAYEQYFGPGTRLTVT.

On this clone: This sample also contains other DNA sequences that code for the same CDR3. The chain uses TRBV27 and TRBJ1-6; 9 bases match TRBD1. The CDR3 runs to 14 residues. Per the germline V gene, CDR1 is MNHEY and CDR2 is SMNVEV (reference sequence). V lost 5 bases, J lost 7 bases, and 3 bases stayed unmatched. The CDR3 nucleotides read TGTGCCAGCAGTAGGACAGGGGTAAATTCACCCCTCCACTTT. It yields the protein CASSRTGVNSPLHF.

This rearrangement joins TRBV9 to TRBJ1-4, with D maybe TRBD1 (6 bases). The germline gives CDR1 SGDLS, CDR2 YYNGEE. The CDR3 spans 15 residues. V shed 0 bases and J shed 6 bases, with 12 bases lying between them. CDR3 loop: CASSVGDTGYEKLFF. DNA of the CDR3: TGTGCCAGCAGCGTAGGGGACACGGGGTATGAAAAACTGTTTTTT.

The gene calls are TRBV5-6 and TRBJ2-7, with a tentative D call TRBD2 (6 bases). Trimming took off 0 bases at V and 6 bases at J, with 7 bases between the two ends. From germline, CDR1 is SGHDT and CDR2 YYEEEE. This CDR3 has 12 residues. The CDR3 loop reads CASSLVGGEQYF. The CDR3 coding sequence is TGTGCCAGCAGCTTGGTCGGGGGCGAGCAGTACTTC.

The chain links TRBV7-9 to TRBJ2-7; D is perhaps TRBD2 (7 bases). Germline V gene sequence: CDR1 SEHNR, CDR2 FQNEAQ (reference sequence). CDR3 length: 15 amino acids. V was cut by 1 base and J by 7 bases, with 17 bases left in between. The CDR3 region has the DNA TGTGCCAGCAGCTTAGAGGCGGGGGCGACGGGAGAGCAGTACTTC. This gives the protein CASSLEAGATGEQYF.

V usage is TRBV7-2 and J usage is TRBJ1-6; tentatively, D is TRBD1 (5 bases). The CDR3 runs to 17 residues. The germline V gene has CDR1 SGHTA and CDR2 FQGNSA. V lost 1 base to trimming and J lost 0 bases, with 10 bases between them. CDR3 loop: CASSLGRGSSYNSPLHF. The CDR3 coding sequence is TGTGCCAGCAGCTTAGGGCGGGGGAGCTCCTATAATTCACCCCTCCACTTT.

The V and J genes are TRBV5-6 and TRBJ1-1; D remains unclear. CDR1 SGHDT and CDR2 YYEEEE come from the germline V gene. V was trimmed by 4 bases and J by 4 bases, leaving 11 bases between them. CDR3 length: 13 residues. The CDR3, as DNA: TGTGCCAGCAGCCGGGGTGAGGTCACTGAAGCTTTCTTT. This encodes CASSRGEVTEAFF.

V is TRBV5-1 and J is TRBJ2-2; D is possibly TRBD2 (6 bases). This CDR3 contains 15 residues. Per germline, CDR1 SGHRS and CDR2 YFSETQ. The germline V and J ends were trimmed by 4 bases and 1 base, with 11 bases remaining between them. The CDR3 reads CASSLRAGNTGELFF. The CDR3 coding sequence is TGCGCCAGCAGCCTCAGAGCGGGGAACACCGGGGAGCTGTTTTTT.

The chain links TRBV5-1 to TRBJ1-6, with D unclear. The germline V gene has CDR1 SGHRS and CDR2 YFSETQ. V lost 7 bases, J lost 7 bases, and 12 bases lay in between. The CDR3 has 13 residues. CDR3: CASESGSNSPLHF. Here the CDR3 DNA reads TGCGCCAGCGAATCGGGGAGCAATTCACCCCTCCACTTT.

The chain employs TRBV25-1 and TRBJ2-2, with TRBD1 identical over 7 bases. The CDR3 has 15 residues. The germline V gene has CDR1 MGHDK and CDR2 SYGVNS. V lost 4 bases, J lost 4 bases, and 6 bases stayed unmatched. The CDR3 loop is CASSADRVSTGELFF. As DNA, the CDR3 is TGTGCCAGCAGTGCCGACAGGGTGTCCACCGGGGAGCTGTTTTTT.

CDR3 in amino acids: CASSLEQGVEQYF. CDR3 sequence (DNA): TGTGCCAGCAGCCTTGAACAGGGTGTCGAGCAGTACTTC. The rearrangement joins TRBV7-2 to TRBJ2-7; possible D gene TRBD1, 6 bases. The germline V and J ends were trimmed by 5 bases and 6 bases, with 14 bases remaining between them. The length of the CDR3 is 13 residues. The germline gives CDR1 SGHTA, CDR2 FQGNSA. The full variable domain, in which reference TRBV7-2 and TRBJ2-7 provide the parts outside the CDR3, is GAGVSQSPSNKVTEKGKDVELRCDPISGHTALYWYRQSLGQGLEFLIYFQGNSAPDKSGLPSDRFSAERTGGSVSTLTIQRTQQEDSAVYLCASSLEQGVEQYFGPGTRLTVT.

The chain employs TRBV6-4 and TRBJ2-5; 7 bases align to TRBD1. This CDR3 has 18 amino acids. Germline CDR1 MRHNA, CDR2 SNTAGT. The V segment lost 5 bases and the J segment 2 bases; nucleotides outside the gene matches: 17. CDR3 DNA: TGTGCCAGCAGTCTGGGCCGGACAGGCGATGAAAAACAAGAGACCCAGTACTTC. Amino acids: CASSLGRTGDEKQETQYF.